This T cell receptor (beta chain) appears in the sequencing data of a study of blood T cell repertoires in COVID-19. For the study at large: There were acute and convalescent COVID-19 samples, and they came from the United States, Italy and Spain. Sources were T cells, B-cell-depleted T cells, or PBMCs; the material itself was cDNA or gDNA.

The CDR3 is 17 residues long. The V gene lost 2 bases and the J gene lost 5 bases, with 20 bases spanning the gap. Germline values: CDR1 SGHDT, CDR2 YYEEEE. Seattle participants joined during active infection and were tracked over time. In the authors' methods: Nucleated cell number was recorded as an estimate derived from reference gene primer amplification. The protocol was immunoSEQ multiplex PCR, while the TCRdb copy is restricted to in-frame clones and leaves out a portion. From that table come the V and J calls and clone size; the DNA was used to work out D and trimming. The data contain 230,000 or so clones, 75% to 85% of them singletons.

Material: peripheral blood. The TCR originated in a woman over 75 with COVID-19, enrolled during active disease. This chain links TRBV5-6 with TRBJ1-5; D is possibly TRBD1 (5 bases). The CDR3 DNA reads as TGTGCCAGCAGCTTAGTACAGGTCGCGGCGGCCTATCAGCCCCAGCATTTT. The encoded protein is CASSLVQVAAAYQPQHF.